Following are 30 T cell receptor beta chains from one sample sequenced in a study of T-cell reconstitution after alpha-beta-depleted transplantation in children. TCRbeta library construction was performed incorporating unique molecular identifiers. Each CDR3 protein gets one entry after TCRdb re-called the PCR reads with MiXCR. The sample contains fewer than 750,000 distinct CDR3 sequences, roughly a quarter of which appear only once. The sample was PBMCs, taken before TCRalphabeta/CD19-depleted stem cell transplant. These TCRs come from a boy less than two years old with Wiskott-Aldrich syndrome, due to receive a stem cell transplant.

The gene calls are TRBV7-2 and TRBJ1-5, with D perhaps TRBD1 (6 bases). This CDR3 spans 17 amino acids. The germline V gene encodes CDR1 SGHTA and CDR2 FQGNSA. V dropped 0 bases and J dropped 4 bases, with 16 bases sitting between them. CDR3 in amino acids: CASSLAGRQGRNQPQHF. In nucleotides, the CDR3 is TGTGCCAGCAGCTTAGCGGGCCGGCAGGGGAGAAATCAGCCCCAGCATTTT.

This clonotype was observed a handful of times. V usage is TRBV11-2 and J usage is TRBJ2-3; the D is unclear. CDR1 is SGHAT, CDR2 FQNNGV, per germline. V was trimmed by 4 bases and J by 1 base, leaving 9 bases between them. This CDR3 has 14 amino acids. The DNA of the CDR3 is TGTGCCAGCAGCTGGGTCCGGGGCACAGATACGCAGTATTTT. Its protein product is CASSWVRGTDTQYF.

This rearrangement joins TRBV11-2 to TRBJ2-1, with 11 positions matching TRBD1. Germline V lookup: CDR1 SGHAT, CDR2 FQNNGV. The CDR3 contains 15 residues. Trimming took 4 bases from V and 6 from J; bases not matched to a gene: 5. CDR3 nucleotides: TGTGCCAGCAGCTACGCCGGGACAGGGGGCAATGAGCAGTTCTTC. Residues: CASSYAGTGGNEQFF.

This clonotype appeared a few times. V is TRBV20-1 and J is TRBJ2-2; 9 positions match TRBD2. The CDR3 covers 16 residues. Germline V gene sequence: CDR1 DFQATT, CDR2 SNEGSKA (reference sequence). V lost 6 bases, J lost 4 bases, and 12 bases stayed unmatched. CDR3 DNA: TGCAGTGCGAGGCGGGCGGGAGGGCCTATCACCGGGGAGCTGTTTTTT. It is translated as CSARRAGGPITGELFF.

This clonotype was found a few times. This chain joins TRBV5-1 and TRBJ2-1; 9 nucleotides line up with TRBD2. Trimming removed 3 bases from V and 5 bases from J; junction bases left unmatched: 9. Germline assignment: CDR1 SGHRS and CDR2 YFSETQ. This CDR3 is built from 16 residues. This chain's CDR3 is CASSSAGTSYDNEQFF. The CDR3 DNA reads as TGCGCCAGCAGCTCGGCCGGGACTAGCTACGACAATGAGCAGTTCTTC. The whole variable domain, remainder taken from reference TRBV5-1 and TRBJ2-1, is KAGVTQTPRYLIKTRGQQVTLSCSPISGHRSVSWYQQTPGQGLQFLFEYFSETQRNKGNFPGRFSGRQFSNSRSEMNVSTLELGDSALYLCASSSAGTSYDNEQFFGPGTRLTVL.

The V call is TRBV12-3 or TRBV12-4, the J call TRBJ1-1; unclear D gene. The CDR3 runs 13 residues. V dropped 7 bases and J dropped 2 bases, with 11 bases sitting between them. CDR3 residues: CASITEGNTEAFF. The CDR3 nucleotides are TGTGCCAGCATCACGGAGGGCAACACTGAAGCTTTCTTT.

This clonotype has a handful of counts. The V gene is TRBV7-9, the J gene TRBJ2-5; 7 bases agree with TRBD2. The CDR3 sequence is 15 residues long. The J segment lost 2 bases and the V segment lost 6 bases, leaving 9 bases of the junction unmatched. Germline assignment: CDR1 SEHNR and CDR2 FQNEAQ (reference sequence). The CDR3 DNA is TGTGCCAGCAGTCGCTACGGGAGGAGTCAAGAGACCCAGTACTTC. Translating it yields CASSRYGRSQETQYF.

This clonotype has only one observation. J is TRBJ2-7 and V is TRBV5-1; D is uncertain. The germline gives CDR1 SGHRS, CDR2 YFSETQ. This CDR3 contains 12 residues. Trimming removed 4 bases at V and 5 bases at J, with 10 bases between. CDR3 DNA: TGCGCCAGCAGCGAACCGCCCAACGAGCAGTACTTC. Amino acids: CASSEPPNEQYF. Looking up the rest from reference TRBV5-1 and TRBJ2-7 gives the full variable domain: KAGVTQTPRYLIKTRGQQVTLSCSPISGHRSVSWYQQTPGQGLQFLFEYFSETQRNKGNFPGRFSGRQFSNSRSEMNVSTLELGDSALYLCASSEPPNEQYFGPGTRLTVT.

This rearrangement joins TRBV13 to TRBJ2-3, with D perhaps assigned TRBD1 or TRBD2 (6 bases each). Germline CDR1 reads PRHDT; CDR2 reads FYEKMQ (reference sequence). CDR3 length equals 15 residues. V dropped 2 bases and J dropped 6 bases, with 15 bases sitting between them. In DNA, the CDR3 is TGTGCCAGCAGCTTAAAGTCGGGGGCGGGGGATACGCAGTATTTT. It encodes CASSLKSGAGDTQYF.

This clonotype has a handful of counts. The chain links TRBV28 to TRBJ1-1, with unresolved D. The CDR3 runs 15 residues. Looked up from germline, CDR1 is MDHEN and CDR2 is SYDVKM. Trimming cost V 3 bases and J 3 bases, with 14 bases left between them. CDR3 sequence: CASSFSGFIDTEAFF. In DNA, the CDR3 is TGTGCCAGCAGTTTTTCGGGGTTTATAGACACTGAAGCTTTCTTT.

This clonotype was recorded many times. This rearrangement joins TRBV5-5 to TRBJ2-1; D is uncertain. Germline V gives CDR1 SGHKS, CDR2 YYEKEE (reference sequence). The V end was cut by 0 bases, the J end by 0 bases, with 10 bases between. This CDR3 has 16 amino acids. CDR3 protein: CASSLAGASSYNEQFF. CDR3 DNA sequence: TGTGCCAGCAGCTTGGCTGGTGCCAGCTCCTACAATGAGCAGTTCTTC.

A word on this clonotype: It is unclear where the CDR3 begins or ends on the DNA, so no DNA is shown, and the CDR3 is as TCRdb lists it. The chain uses TRBV20-1 and TRBJ2-1. The CDR3 comprises 16 residues, both ends counted. Germline CDR1 reads DFQATT; CDR2 reads SNEGSKA (reference sequence). The CDR3 loop is CSARRFGNGYSYEQFF.

This clonotype appeared a few times. The rearrangement uses TRBV11-2 and TRBJ2-5; TRBD2 matches at 9 bases. The germline V gene encodes CDR1 SGHAT and CDR2 FQNNGV. V trimming: 1 base; J trimming: 5 bases; junction bases outside the gene matches: 5. This CDR3 region has 15 residues. The CDR3 DNA follows: TGTGCCAGCAGCTTAGGCGCGGGAGGGCCCGAGACCCAGTACTTC. Amino acids: CASSLGAGGPETQYF.

V is TRBV28 and J is TRBJ2-7; 10 nucleotides match TRBD2. CDR3 length: 15 residues. J gave up 5 bases and V 2 bases, and 6 bases lay outside the gene matches. In germline, CDR1 is MDHEN, CDR2 SYDVKM. This chain's CDR3 is CASSLRSGRAHEQYF. The CDR3 nucleotides read TGTGCCAGCAGTTTACGGAGCGGGAGGGCCCACGAGCAGTACTTC.

The rearrangement uses TRBV7-8 and TRBJ2-4, with 7 positions matching TRBD2. Germline assignment: CDR1 SGHVS and CDR2 FQNEAQ. The CDR3 runs 19 residues. Trimming took 2 bases from V and 0 from J; bases not matched to a gene: 13. The CDR3 DNA reads as TGTGCCAGCAGCTTATTCAGGACTAGAGGCTCCCTAGCCAAAAACATTCAGTACTTC. Translation gives CASSLFRTRGSLAKNIQYF.

J is TRBJ2-1 and V is TRBV20-1; the match to TRBD2 covers 7 bases. V lost 4 bases, J lost 8 bases, and 8 bases stayed unmatched. The CDR3 is 13 residues long. The germline V gene has CDR1 DFQATT and CDR2 SNEGSKA (reference sequence). The CDR3 spells CSANRLAIDEQFF. As DNA, the CDR3 is TGCAGTGCTAATCGACTAGCTATCGATGAGCAGTTCTTC.

The chain couples TRBV29-1 to TRBJ2-2, with 7 bases that match TRBD1. The trim removed 6 bases at V and 8 bases at J, leaving 6 bases unmatched. Germline V CDR1 and CDR2: SQVTM, ANQGSEA. The CDR3 runs 12 residues. In nucleotides, the CDR3 is TGCAGCGTGACAGGGAGTCCAGGGGAGCTGTTTTTT. This encodes CSVTGSPGELFF.

This clonotype has just a few counts. The chain joins TRBV7-9 to TRBJ1-1; 7 bases match TRBD1. The CDR3 has 15 residues. Germline CDR1 and CDR2: SEHNR and FQNEAQ (reference sequence). The ends lost 0 bases at V and 0 bases at J; junction bases unmatched: 1. Here the CDR3 reads CASSLAGQMNTEAFF. As DNA, the CDR3 is TGTGCCAGCAGCTTAGCGGGACAGATGAACACTGAAGCTTTCTTT.

This chain links TRBV5-1 with TRBJ2-3; TRBD2 matches at 8 bases. In germline, CDR1 is SGHRS, CDR2 YFSETQ. With V trimmed by 8 bases and J by 7 bases, 12 bases remained unmatched. The CDR3 length is 14 residues. CDR3 residues: CASTLAGGPNTQYF. Here the CDR3 DNA reads TGCGCCAGTACCCTGGCGGGAGGCCCCAATACGCAGTATTTT.

DNA of the CDR3: TGTGCCAGCAGTGAACCCCACAGGGCAGAGACCCAGTACTTC. Protein sequence: CASSEPHRAETQYF. The chain recombines TRBV25-1 with TRBJ2-5; possibly TRBD1 for D (6 bases). The germline V and J ends were trimmed by 2 bases and 4 bases, with 11 bases remaining between them. Germline assignment: CDR1 MGHDK and CDR2 SYGVNS. The CDR3 length is 14 residues.

This clonotype was counted a few times. The J gene is TRBJ2-1, the V gene TRBV20-1, with 8 bases identical to TRBD2. The CDR3 loop spans 15 amino acids. Germline loops: CDR1 DFQATT, CDR2 SNEGSKA (reference sequence). Losses at the gene ends were 6 bases for V and 3 bases for J; bases not matched to a gene: 10. For the CDR3, the DNA is TGCAGTGCCCAGAAGTTCACTAGCGGCTACAATGAGCAGTTCTTC. Amino acid sequence: CSAQKFTSGYNEQFF.

The chain joins TRBV11-2 to TRBJ2-2; 9 nucleotides agree with TRBD1. V lost 5 bases and J lost 6; bases outside the gene matches: 19. Looked up from germline, CDR1 is SGHAT and CDR2 is FQNNGV. The CDR3 contains 19 residues. The CDR3, as DNA: TGTGCCAGCAGCCAACTTAGGATCCCAAGGGACAGGGAGGCCGGGGAGCTGTTTTTT. This codes for CASSQLRIPRDREAGELFF.

V and J are TRBV5-1 and TRBJ2-1; 10 nucleotides agree with TRBD1. The CDR3 has 15 residues. With V trimmed by 3 bases and J by 8 bases, 8 bases remained unmatched. The germline CDR1 and CDR2 sequences are SGHRS and YFSETQ. The CDR3 DNA sequence: TGCGCCAGCAGCTGGGGGACAGGGGTTAAGGATGAGCAGTTCTTC. Translated: CASSWGTGVKDEQFF.

The chain recombines TRBV7-6 with TRBJ2-4, with D tentatively TRBD1 (6 bases). Germline CDR1 SGHVS, CDR2 FNYEAQ. The ends were cut back, 1 base at V and 6 bases at J, with 13 bases in the middle. CDR3 length: 15 residues. The CDR3, as DNA: TGTGCCAGCAGCTTAGACCAGGGGCTGGGAAACATTCAGTACTTC. It encodes CASSLDQGLGNIQYF.

This clonotype was counted only a few times. This rearrangement joins TRBV20-1 to TRBJ1-2, with D perhaps TRBD1 (5 bases). Trimming removed 1 base from V and 5 bases from J, with 17 bases in between. The CDR3 totals 15 residues. CDR1 is DFQATT and CDR2 is SNEGSKA in the germline V gene (reference sequence). CDR3 loop: CSARVQAGPHYGYTF. For the CDR3, the DNA is TGCAGTGCTAGAGTACAGGCAGGCCCTCATTATGGCTACACCTTC.

This clonotype has just a few counts. The chain recombines TRBV7-9 with TRBJ2-3, with a tentative D call TRBD2 (5 bases). The CDR3 is made up of 12 amino acids. Germline V gene data show CDR1 as SEHNR and CDR2 as FQNEAQ (reference sequence). V lost 3 bases to trimming and J lost 12 bases, with 13 bases between them. Written as DNA, the CDR3 is TGTGCCAGCAGCTTGACTACATCCGGACAGTATTTT. The encoded protein is CASSLTTSGQYF.

The chain is built from TRBV5-5 and TRBJ1-3, with D maybe TRBD1 (6 bases). This CDR3 is 16 amino acids long. V dropped 7 bases and J dropped 4 bases, with 21 bases sitting between them. Looked up from germline, CDR1 is SGHKS and CDR2 is YYEKEE (reference sequence). In nucleotides, the CDR3 is TGTGCCAGCCGCCGGGGACACTTAATATCGGGAAACACCATATATTTT. This translates into CASRRGHLISGNTIYF.

The V gene is TRBV5-1, the J gene TRBJ2-5; 9 bases are shared with TRBD2. The germline V gene encodes CDR1 SGHRS and CDR2 YFSETQ. With 0 bases clipped from V and 4 bases from J, the junction kept 4 bases outside the gene matches. This CDR3 spans 15 amino acids. CDR3: CASSLDAGGRETQYF. In nucleotides, the CDR3 is TGCGCCAGCAGCTTGGATGCGGGAGGGCGAGAGACCCAGTACTTC.

V and J are TRBV3-1 and TRBJ2-3; 13 bases map to TRBD2. This CDR3 has 18 amino acids. Germline V gene lookup returns CDR1 LGHDT and CDR2 YNNKEL (reference sequence). Losses at the gene ends were 11 bases for V and 0 bases for J; bases not matched to a gene: 14. The CDR3 DNA reads as TGTGCCTGCTCCCGACAGGGACTAGCGGGGACTAGCACAGATACGCAGTATTTT. Residues: CACSRQGLAGTSTDTQYF.

The chain uses TRBV28 and TRBJ1-5; possible D gene TRBD1, 6 bases. The V gene's germline CDR1 is MDHEN and CDR2 SYDVKM. V dropped 1 base and J dropped 7 bases, with 17 bases sitting between them. This CDR3 is built from 16 residues. This chain's CDR3 is CASSLSAGEAIQPQHF. CDR3 in DNA: TGTGCCAGCAGTTTATCGGCAGGGGAGGCGATCCAGCCCCAGCATTTT.